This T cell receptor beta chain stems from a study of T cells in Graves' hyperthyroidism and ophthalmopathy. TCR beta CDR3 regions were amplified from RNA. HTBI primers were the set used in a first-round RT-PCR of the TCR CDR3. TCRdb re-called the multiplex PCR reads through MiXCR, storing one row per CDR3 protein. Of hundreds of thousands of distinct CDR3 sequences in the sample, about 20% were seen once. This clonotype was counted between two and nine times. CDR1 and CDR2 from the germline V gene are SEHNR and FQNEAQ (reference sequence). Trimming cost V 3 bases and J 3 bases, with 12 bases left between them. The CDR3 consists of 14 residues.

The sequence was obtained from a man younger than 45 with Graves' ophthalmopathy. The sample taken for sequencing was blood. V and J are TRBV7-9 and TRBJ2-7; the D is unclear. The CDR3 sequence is CASSFSGNLYEQYF. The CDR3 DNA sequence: TGTGCCAGCAGCTTTAGTGGCAATCTCTACGAGCAGTACTTC. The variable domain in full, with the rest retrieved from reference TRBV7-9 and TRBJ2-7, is DTGVSQNPRHKITKRGQNVTFRCDPISEHNRLYWYRQTLGQGPEFLTYFQNEAQLEKSRLLSDRFSAERPKGSFSTLEIQRTEQGDSAMYLCASSFSGNLYEQYFGPGTRLTVT.